What follows are 19 T cell receptor beta chains derived from one specimen sequenced in a study of blood T cell repertoires in COVID-19 (dated by TCRdb to 2020 to 2021). Library method: the immunoSEQ multiplex PCR assay. Drawn from immuneACCESS, this table holds only the in-frame rearrangements with V and J called that TCRdb kept. Clones are partly lost; checked studies trace under half to an unresolved V gene and leave the rest unexplained. Present in this sample are 250,000 to 350,000 clones, over 70% of which were seen just once. 1.2% of the sample lies in the top ten. Source material: peripheral blood. Receptor source: a woman in her forties or fifties with acute or convalescent COVID-19.

This sequence joins TRBV19 and TRBJ1-2; D is perhaps TRBD1 (6 bases). In germline, CDR1 is LNHDA, CDR2 SQIVND (reference sequence). V was shortened by 6 bases and J by 8 bases, with 16 bases between the two germline ends. CDR3 size: 13 residues. CDR3 bases: TGTGCCAGTAGGAAAGGACAGCCTGTCGGCTACACCTTC. Its translation is CASRKGQPVGYTF.

The chain is built from TRBV18 and TRBJ1-2; a possible D gene is TRBD1 (5 bases). There are 14 residues in the CDR3. Germline V gives CDR1 KGHSH, CDR2 LQKENI. Trimming left V 6 bases short and J 8 bases short, with 19 bases between. The CDR3 loop reads CASSPTTDSSGYTF. The CDR3 nucleotides read TGTGCCAGCTCCCCCACTACCGACAGTAGCGGCTACACCTTC.

The V call is TRBV5-1, the J call TRBJ1-2, with D perhaps matching TRBD1 (6 bases). V was pared by 4 bases and J by 2 bases, with 9 bases between. In germline, CDR1 is SGHRS, CDR2 YFSETQ. The CDR3 loop spans 13 amino acids. The DNA for the CDR3 is TGCGCCAGCAGCGGTCAGGGGAACTATGGCTACACCTTC. It encodes CASSGQGNYGYTF.

A few counts support this clone. This rearrangement joins TRBV11-2 to TRBJ1-2; D is possibly TRBD1 (5 bases). V dropped 2 bases and J dropped 5 bases, with 12 bases sitting between them. CDR1 is SGHAT, CDR2 FQNNGV, per germline. CDR3 length: 14 amino acids. The CDR3 nucleotides read TGTGCCAGCAGCTTAACTGGGGGGAGATATGGCTACACCTTC. As protein: CASSLTGGRYGYTF.

The chain links TRBV23-1 to TRBJ1-1, with D uncertain. TRBV23-1 is filed as an ORF, its function uncertain. The CDR3 is 11 residues long. Trimming took 6 bases from V and 2 from J, leaving 4 bases between them. CDR3 sequence: CASSLNTEAFF. As DNA, the CDR3 is TGCGCCAGCAGCCTAAACACTGAAGCTTTCTTT.

Only one count was recorded for this clone. This chain connects TRBV6-5 to TRBJ2-7; 10 bases match TRBD2. Germline CDR1 is MNHEY and CDR2 is SVGAGI. The length of the CDR3 is 14 residues. The trim removed 4 bases at V and 3 bases at J, leaving 3 bases unmatched. Here the CDR3 DNA reads TGTGCCAGCAGTTTATGGACTAGCGGCTACGAGCAGTACTTC. Protein: CASSLWTSGYEQYF.

V gene TRBV4-2 combines with J gene TRBJ2-7; D is possibly TRBD2 (6 bases). The V and J ends lost 0 bases and 7 bases respectively, with 19 bases between them. Germline V gene data show CDR1 as LGHNA and CDR2 as YNFKEQ. The CDR3 has 16 amino acids. For the CDR3, the DNA is TGTGCCAGCAGCCAAGATCGGGCAGCTAAAGGAGGGGAGCAGTACTTC. This codes for CASSQDRAAKGGEQYF.

The genes are TRBV4-1 and TRBJ2-5; D remains ambiguous. There are 14 residues in the CDR3. The V gene's germline CDR1 is MGHRA and CDR2 YSYEKL. Deletions cut 4 bases from V and 8 bases from J, with 17 bases between. CDR3 sequence reads: CASSLYSGSDTQYF. CDR3 DNA: TGCGCCAGCAGCCTTTACTCGGGTTCGGATACCCAGTACTTC.

The V and J genes are TRBV5-5 and TRBJ1-2; perhaps TRBD1 as D (5 bases). V lost 0 bases and J 3 bases, leaving 9 bases between the germline ends. From germline, CDR1 is SGHKS and CDR2 YYEKEE (reference sequence). There are 14 residues in the CDR3. The CDR3 DNA reads TGTGCCAGCAGCTTGGCCCAGGGTGACTATGGCTACACCTTC. This translates into CASSLAQGDYGYTF.

The chain has TRBV27 and TRBJ2-2, with D perhaps TRBD1 (6 bases). V was trimmed by 4 bases and J by 1 base, leaving 10 bases between them. Germline lookup yields CDR1 MNHEY and CDR2 SMNVEV (reference sequence). This CDR3 is built from 15 residues. CDR3: CASSWDILNTGELFF. The CDR3 coding sequence is TGTGCCAGCAGTTGGGACATCCTGAACACCGGGGAGCTGTTTTTT.

The chain has TRBV7-9 and TRBJ2-1; 8 bases are a match to TRBD1. Per germline, CDR1 SEHNR and CDR2 FQNEAQ (reference sequence). V shed 3 bases, J shed 4 bases, and the junction held 5 bases outside the gene matches. CDR3 length: 15 residues. The DNA of the CDR3 is TGTGCCAGCAGCTTTCCGGGACAGGCTTACAATGAGCAGTTCTTC. Its translation: CASSFPGQAYNEQFF.

The chain uses TRBV6-5 and TRBJ1-1; D possibly corresponds to TRBD1 (6 bases). This CDR3 has 14 residues. Between the trimmed V and J ends, which lost 4 bases and 12 bases, there was a span of 21 bases. Germline values: CDR1 MNHEY, CDR2 SVGAGI. CDR3 DNA sequence: TGTGCCAGCAGTTCCTGGACAGACATGCGGGGGACTTTCTTT. It yields the protein CASSSWTDMRGTFF.

V is TRBV5-1 and J is TRBJ2-1; D is ambiguous. Between the trimmed V and J ends, which lost 0 bases and 6 bases, there was a span of 7 bases. CDR1 is SGHRS and CDR2 is YFSETQ in the germline V gene. CDR3 length equals 13 residues. The CDR3 nucleotides are TGCGCCAGCAGCTTGGTCTCGTTCAATGAGCAGTTCTTC. Encoded protein: CASSLVSFNEQFF.

V and J are TRBV29-1 and TRBJ1-1, with D hard to call. Germline V CDR1 and CDR2: SQVTM, ANQGSEA. The V and J ends lost 4 bases and 5 bases respectively, with 11 bases between them. The CDR3 extends over 12 amino acids. The CDR3 loop is CSVGGRWTEAFF. In DNA form, the CDR3 reads TGCAGCGTTGGCGGGAGGTGGACTGAAGCTTTCTTT.

The V call is TRBV5-1, the J call TRBJ2-7; the D gene is possibly TRBD2 (7 bases). The CDR3 loop spans 14 amino acids. Trimming cost V 7 bases and J 3 bases, with 17 bases left between them. CDR1 SGHRS and CDR2 YFSETQ come from the germline V gene. The CDR3 coding sequence is TGCGCCAGCCCCCCGCGGGGGCGCGTCTACGAGCAGTACGTC. It yields the protein CASPPRGRVYEQYV.

The chain employs TRBV28 and TRBJ1-5; 7 bases are shared with TRBD1. CDR1 MDHEN and CDR2 SYDVKM come from the germline V gene. The V and J ends lost 2 bases and 7 bases, in that order; junction bases with no gene match: 5. The CDR3 has 14 residues. The CDR3 is CASSLVGGFQPQHF. The CDR3 DNA reads as TGTGCCAGCAGTTTAGTAGGGGGCTTCCAGCCCCAGCATTTT.

The chain employs TRBV2 and TRBJ2-4; TRBD1 agrees at 7 bases. Germline lookup yields CDR1 SNHLY and CDR2 FYNNEI. The CDR3 runs 13 residues. The ends lost 3 bases at V and 8 bases at J; junction bases unmatched: 4. The CDR3 loop is CASSEAGGDIQYF. The CDR3 coding sequence is TGTGCCAGCAGTGAGGCAGGGGGAGACATTCAGTACTTC.

The J gene is TRBJ2-1, the V gene TRBV7-9; 9 bases agree with TRBD1. The CDR3 is made up of 15 amino acids. CDR1 and CDR2 from the germline V gene are SEHNR and FQNEAQ (reference sequence). J lost 15 bases, V lost 4 bases, and 16 bases had no gene match. CDR3 amino acids: CASSSRDRVSPKWFF. CDR3 nucleotides: TGTGCCAGCAGCTCCCGGGACAGGGTCTCTCCCAAGTGGTTCTTC.

This sequence joins TRBV29-1 and TRBJ1-2, with no clear D. This CDR3 region has 12 residues. CDR1 SQVTM and CDR2 ANQGSEA come from the germline V gene. Trimming removed 5 bases from V and 3 bases from J, with 10 bases in between. The chain's CDR3 is CSVIGGHYGYTF. The CDR3 DNA reads TGCAGCGTTATTGGAGGCCACTATGGCTACACCTTC.